This T cell receptor (beta chain) was observed in a study of blood T cell repertoires in COVID-19. Profiling relied on immunoSEQ multiplex PCR, and the TCRdb table lists in-frame clones only, not all of them. The sample comprises about 300,000 clones, about 90% of which are singletons, and about 6% rests with the top ten. Germline CDR1 MGHRA, CDR2 YSYEKL. The V gene lost 0 bases and the J gene lost 2 bases, with 8 bases spanning the gap. This CDR3 is built from 15 residues. The receptor's source is a man younger than 30 who had recovered from COVID-19. The sample consisted of peripheral blood. The chain is built from TRBV4-1 and TRBJ1-3, with no clear D. The CDR3: CASSQDRSPGNTIYF. For the CDR3, the DNA is TGCGCCAGCAGCCAAGATCGGAGTCCTGGAAACACCATATATTTT.